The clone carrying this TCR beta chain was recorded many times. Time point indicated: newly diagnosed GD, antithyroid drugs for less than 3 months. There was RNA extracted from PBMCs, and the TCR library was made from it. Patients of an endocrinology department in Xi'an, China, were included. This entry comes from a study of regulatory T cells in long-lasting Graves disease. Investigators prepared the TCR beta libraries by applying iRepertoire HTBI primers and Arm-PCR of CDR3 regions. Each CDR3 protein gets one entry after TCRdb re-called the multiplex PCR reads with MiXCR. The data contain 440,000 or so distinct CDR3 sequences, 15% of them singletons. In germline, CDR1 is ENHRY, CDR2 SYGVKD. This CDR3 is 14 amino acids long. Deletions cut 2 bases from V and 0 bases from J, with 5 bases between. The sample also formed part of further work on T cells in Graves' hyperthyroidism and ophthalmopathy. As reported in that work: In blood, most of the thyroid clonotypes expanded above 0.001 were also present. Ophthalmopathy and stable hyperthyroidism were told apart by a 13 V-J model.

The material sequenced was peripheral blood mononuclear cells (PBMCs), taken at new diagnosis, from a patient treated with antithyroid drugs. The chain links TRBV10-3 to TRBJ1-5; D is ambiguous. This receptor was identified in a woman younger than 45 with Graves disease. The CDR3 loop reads CAISEDNSNQPQHF. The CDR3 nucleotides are TGTGCCATCAGTGAGGACAATAGCAATCAGCCCCAGCATTTT.